The 25 T cell receptor beta chains below all came from one sample that was sequenced in a study of CD8 T cells in Susac syndrome. The RNA input was roughly 0.45 to 1 ug, and it was reverse transcribed with random hexamers. Each CDR3 protein is one row after TCRdb ran MiXCR on the immunoSEQ multiplex PCR reads. The sample has approximately 130,000 distinct CDR3 sequences; about 93% are singletons. The sample consisted of CD8+ T cells from PBMCs. The source is a human donor with multiple sclerosis.

This chain uses TRBV19 with TRBJ1-1; 10 bases fit TRBD1. With 8 bases clipped from V and 4 bases from J, the junction kept 7 bases outside the gene matches. The CDR3 length is 14 residues. Looked up from germline, CDR1 is LNHDA and CDR2 is SQIVND (reference sequence). CDR3 sequence: CASAAGTGVTEAFF. The DNA for the CDR3 is TGTGCCAGTGCCGCCGGGACAGGGGTCACTGAAGCTTTCTTT.

The rearrangement joins TRBV6-5 to TRBJ2-7; 8 bases fit TRBD1. This CDR3 spans 14 amino acids. Trimming cost V 7 bases and J 6 bases; bases outside gene matches: 11. CDR1 and CDR2 (germline): MNHEY, SVGAGI. CDR3: CASITRTGLSEQYF. Here the CDR3 DNA reads TGTGCCAGCATCACGCGGACAGGGTTGAGCGAGCAGTACTTC.

CDR3 in amino acids: CASSQVQRDTQYF. The CDR3, as DNA: TGCGCCAGCAGCCAAGTACAGCGAGATACGCAGTATTTT. The rearrangement joins TRBV4-3 to TRBJ2-3; D ambiguous. Per the germline V gene, CDR1 is LGHNA and CDR2 is YSLEER. Trimming cost V 1 base and J 5 bases, with 7 bases left between them. The CDR3 has 13 residues.

V gene TRBV20-1 combines with J gene TRBJ1-2; tentative D call: TRBD1 (5 bases). V was trimmed by 7 bases and J by 4 bases, leaving 13 bases between them. The germline V gene has CDR1 DFQATT and CDR2 SNEGSKA (reference sequence). This CDR3 comprises 12 residues. CDR3 DNA sequence: TGCAGTGGCCGGGGGGAGTTCTATGGCTACACCTTC. This sequence encodes CSGRGEFYGYTF.

The genes are TRBV20-1 and TRBJ2-2, with a weak D call TRBD1 (7 bases). Germline CDR1 is DFQATT and CDR2 is SNEGSKA (reference sequence). The V end lost 0 bases, the J end lost 0 bases, and 20 bases lay between the germline ends. The CDR3 consists of 19 residues. The CDR3 sequence is CSARDQGLGGGSNTGELFF. The CDR3 DNA is TGCAGTGCTAGAGATCAGGGTCTAGGAGGGGGCTCGAACACCGGGGAGCTGTTTTTT.

This chain uses TRBV7-2 with TRBJ2-1, with TRBD1 matching 7 bases. The J segment lost 5 bases and the V segment lost 6 bases, leaving 10 bases of the junction unmatched. This CDR3 comprises 15 residues. From germline, CDR1 is SGHTA and CDR2 FQGNSA. The CDR3 DNA sequence: TGTGCCAGCAGTTTCGGGTCGACAGGGCACAATGAGCAGTTCTTC. Protein: CASSFGSTGHNEQFF.

V gene TRBV25-1 combines with J gene TRBJ2-1, with 9 bases that match TRBD1. Germline CDR1 MGHDK, CDR2 SYGVNS. Trimming took 3 bases from V and 5 from J; bases not matched to a gene: 8. The CDR3 runs to 16 residues. DNA of the CDR3: TGTGCCAGCAGTGACTCCGGGACAGGGACCCACAATGAGCAGTTCTTC. Encoded protein: CASSDSGTGTHNEQFF.

CDR3 bases: TGTGCCAGCAGTGGCCATGAGCAGTTCTTC. The encoded protein is CASSGHEQFF. The chain recombines TRBV9 with TRBJ2-1; D not resolved. V was clipped by 5 bases and J by 8 bases, with 5 bases between them. Germline values: CDR1 SGDLS, CDR2 YYNGEE. The CDR3 extends over 10 amino acids.

DNA for the CDR3: TGCAGCGTTGAGGGGGACAGGACTAACACTGAAGCTTTCTTT. It specifies CSVEGDRTNTEAFF. The rearrangement uses TRBV29-1 and TRBJ1-1; TRBD1 matches at 8 bases. This CDR3 has 14 amino acids. V shed 3 bases and J 2 bases; nucleotides not matched to a gene: 5. Germline CDR1 and CDR2: SQVTM and ANQGSEA.

The chain couples TRBV6-5 to TRBJ1-1; D is undetermined. CDR1 and CDR2 (germline): MNHEY, SVGAGI. V was clipped by 2 bases and J by 8 bases, with 9 bases between them. CDR3 length equals 12 residues. Here the CDR3 DNA reads TGTGCCAGCAGTTACCTCTTGGGAGAAGCTTTCTTT. It encodes CASSYLLGEAFF.

The CDR3 DNA sequence: TGTGCCAGTAAGACCGGGACAACGAACACCGGGGAGCTGTTTTTT. Protein: CASKTGTTNTGELFF. The rearrangement joins TRBV19 to TRBJ2-2; a possible D gene is TRBD1 (6 bases). V was trimmed by 7 bases and J by 0 bases, leaving 12 bases between them. There are 15 residues in the CDR3. Germline values: CDR1 LNHDA, CDR2 SQIVND (reference sequence).

The chain couples TRBV7-8 to TRBJ2-5; the D gene is possibly TRBD1 (5 bases). Germline V gene data show CDR1 as SGHVS and CDR2 as FQNEAQ. V lost 3 bases and J 2 bases, leaving 22 bases between the germline ends. The CDR3 is made up of 18 amino acids. The CDR3 nucleotides read TGTGCCAGCAGCTTGCCGAAAAGGGGCACGGACCCGCAAGAGACCCAGTACTTC. It specifies CASSLPKRGTDPQETQYF.

The J gene is TRBJ2-5, the V gene TRBV29-1, with D possibly being TRBD2 (6 bases). This CDR3 is built from 13 residues. Trimming took 3 bases from V and 2 from J, leaving 10 bases between them. In germline, CDR1 is SQVTM, CDR2 ANQGSEA. The CDR3 loop is CSVDGGVQETQYF. Written as DNA, the CDR3 is TGCAGCGTTGACGGGGGAGTACAAGAGACCCAGTACTTC.

V usage is TRBV13 and J usage is TRBJ2-5; 7 bases fit TRBD2. Germline loops: CDR1 PRHDT, CDR2 FYEKMQ (reference sequence). This CDR3 spans 17 amino acids. The trim removed 0 bases at V and 4 bases at J, leaving 11 bases unmatched. The CDR3 loop is CASSLGVPAGVGETQYF. In nucleotides, the CDR3 is TGTGCCAGCAGCTTAGGCGTCCCCGCGGGAGTCGGAGAGACCCAGTACTTC. Looking up the rest from reference TRBV13 and TRBJ2-5 gives the full variable domain: AAGVIQSPRHLIKEKRETATLKCYPIPRHDTVYWYQQGPGQDPQFLISFYEKMQSDKGSIPDRFSAQQFSDYHSELNMSSLELGDSALYFCASSLGVPAGVGETQYFGPGTRLLVL.

This chain links TRBV6-5 with TRBJ2-7; D remains unclear. CDR1 MNHEY and CDR2 SVGAGI come from the germline V gene. Trimming removed 2 bases from V and 3 bases from J, with 8 bases in between. The CDR3 runs 13 residues. CDR3 coding DNA: TGTGCCAGCAGTTACGGCAGATACTACGAGCAGTACTTC. Encoded protein: CASSYGRYYEQYF.

V gene TRBV12-3 or TRBV12-4 combines with J gene TRBJ2-5; 7 positions agree with TRBD2. V was clipped by 1 base and J by 0 bases; unmatched bases: 5. This CDR3 spans 16 amino acids. CDR3 sequence reads: CASSLVLAEHQETQYF. The DNA of the CDR3 is TGTGCCAGCAGTTTAGTCCTAGCGGAACACCAAGAGACCCAGTACTTC.

The V and J genes are TRBV7-9 and TRBJ2-1, with D possibly being TRBD1 or TRBD2 (5 bases each). This CDR3 contains 15 residues. V was shortened by 2 bases and J by 5 bases, with 13 bases between the two germline ends. CDR1 and CDR2 from the germline V gene are SEHNR and FQNEAQ (reference sequence). The CDR3 DNA sequence: TGTGCCAGCAGCTTATTCCGGGGCATCAACAATGAGCAGTTCTTC. Residues: CASSLFRGINNEQFF.

The chain uses TRBV6-5 and TRBJ1-2; D not certain. This CDR3 is 15 amino acids long. Germline lookup yields CDR1 MNHEY and CDR2 SVGAGI. V lost 8 bases to trimming and J lost 0 bases, with 16 bases between them. The CDR3 region is CASGTLPPSNYGYTF. The CDR3 DNA sequence: TGTGCCAGCGGCACGCTCCCCCCCTCTAACTATGGCTACACCTTC.

This clonotype was detected once. The V gene is TRBV29-1, the J gene TRBJ1-1; possible D gene TRBD1, 5 bases. V dropped 4 bases and J dropped 5 bases, with 14 bases sitting between them. Germline V CDR1 and CDR2: SQVTM, ANQGSEA. The CDR3 length is 13 residues. CDR3 sequence reads: CSVGGTEGTEAFF. In DNA form, the CDR3 reads TGCAGCGTTGGGGGGACCGAGGGGACTGAAGCTTTCTTT.

The chain has TRBV30 and TRBJ2-7; tentatively, D is TRBD1 or TRBD2 (5 bases each). This CDR3 is 12 amino acids long. The ends were cut back, 0 bases at V and 5 bases at J, with 8 bases in the middle. Germline V lookup: CDR1 GTSNPN, CDR2 SVGIG (reference sequence). In DNA, the CDR3 is TGTGCCTGGAGTGTTGGGGACGACGAGCAGTACTTC. Protein sequence: CAWSVGDDEQYF.

The V gene is TRBV11-2, the J gene TRBJ2-1; 14 bases fit TRBD2. Germline trimming cut 5 bases from V and 6 bases from J; bases unmatched to any gene: 9. CDR1 is SGHAT, CDR2 FQNNGV, per germline. The CDR3 loop spans 17 amino acids. The CDR3 DNA is TGTGCCAGCAGCCCGGGACTAGCGGGAGTCTGGTTCAATGAGCAGTTCTTC. Translating it yields CASSPGLAGVWFNEQFF. Filled out from reference TRBV11-2 and TRBJ2-1, the complete variable domain reads EAGVAQSPRYKIIEKRQSVAFWCNPISGHATLYWYQQILGQGPKLLIQFQNNGVVDDSQLPKDRFSAERLKGVDSTLKIQPAKLEDSAVYLCASSPGLAGVWFNEQFFGPGTRLTVL.

V gene TRBV7-6 combines with J gene TRBJ1-1; 7 nucleotides agree with TRBD1. The germline CDR1 and CDR2 sequences are SGHVS and FNYEAQ. The junction had 6 bases not matched to a gene; V was cut back by 5 bases and J by 3 bases. The CDR3 is 14 residues long. CDR3: CASSLGGADTEAFF. DNA for the CDR3: TGTGCCAGCAGCCTAGGGGGCGCGGACACTGAAGCTTTCTTT.

The J gene is TRBJ1-1, the V gene TRBV30, with a possible D match to TRBD1 (6 bases). Germline V CDR1 and CDR2: GTSNPN, SVGIG (reference sequence). Trimming cost V 1 base and J 8 bases, with 11 bases left between them. This CDR3 spans 12 amino acids. The CDR3 loop is CAWSAGQPEAFF. As DNA, the CDR3 is TGTGCCTGGAGTGCCGGACAGCCGGAAGCTTTCTTT.

The chain employs TRBV5-4 and TRBJ1-1; a possible D gene is TRBD1 (6 bases). The CDR3 spans 15 residues. Germline V lookup: CDR1 SGHNT, CDR2 YYREEE (reference sequence). V lost 3 bases to trimming and J lost 4 bases, with 16 bases between them. This chain's CDR3 is CASSSGRDKPTEAFF. The CDR3 coding sequence is TGTGCCAGCAGCTCAGGGAGGGACAAACCCACTGAAGCTTTCTTT.

The chain employs TRBV3-1 and TRBJ2-7, with 7 bases aligning to TRBD1. The germline V gene has CDR1 LGHDT and CDR2 YNNKEL (reference sequence). CDR3 size: 16 residues. Losses at the gene ends were 2 bases for V and 2 bases for J; bases not matched to a gene: 9. The CDR3 region has the DNA TGTGCCAGCAGCCAACTTCCGGGACAGCGTACCTACGAGCAGTACTTC. Translating gives CASSQLPGQRTYEQYF.